This T cell receptor beta chain was captured by sequencing in a study of CD8 T cells in ankylosing spondylitis. Study-wide results and caveats: Blood of patients with ankylosing spondylitis appeared to be characterized by a TCR beta motif of several highly homologous variants.

This clonotype was detected a few times. Its specificity is unknown. CDR3 length equals 16 residues. Trimming took 6 bases from V and 1 from J; bases not matched to a gene: 7. CDR1 is WSHSY and CDR2 is SAAADI in the germline V gene. TCRdb independently ran MiXCR on the 5' RACE reads; one entry per CDR3 protein. The sample holds 300,000 to 400,000 distinct CDR3 sequences; 20% to 25% are singletons and the top ten take 16%. The receptor was isolated from a male donor with ankylosing spondylitis. The chain uses TRBV10-2 and TRBJ2-3; TRBD2 matches 10 bases. Sequenced material: blood, either unsorted or a sorted T cell fraction (not recorded which). Here the CDR3 DNA reads TGCGCCAGCAGCTCCTCTGGGACTAGCGGCACAGATACGCAGTATTTT. This gives the protein CASSSSGTSGTDTQYF.